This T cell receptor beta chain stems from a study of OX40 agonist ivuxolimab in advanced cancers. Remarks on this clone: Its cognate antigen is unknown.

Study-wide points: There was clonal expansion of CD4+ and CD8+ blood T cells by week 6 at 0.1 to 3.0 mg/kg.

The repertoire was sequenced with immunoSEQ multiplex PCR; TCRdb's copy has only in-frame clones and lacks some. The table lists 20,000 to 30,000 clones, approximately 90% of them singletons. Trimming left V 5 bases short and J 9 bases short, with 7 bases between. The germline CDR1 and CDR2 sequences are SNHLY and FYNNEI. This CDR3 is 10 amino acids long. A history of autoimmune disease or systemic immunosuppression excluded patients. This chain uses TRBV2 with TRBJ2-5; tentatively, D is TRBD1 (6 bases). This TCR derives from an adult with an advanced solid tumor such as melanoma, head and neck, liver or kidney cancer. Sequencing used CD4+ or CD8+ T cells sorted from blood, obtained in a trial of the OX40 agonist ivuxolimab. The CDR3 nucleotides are TGTGCCAGCAGTTCAGGGGCCCAGTACTTC. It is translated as CASSSGAQYF. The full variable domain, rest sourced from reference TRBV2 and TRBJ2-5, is EPEVTQTPSHQVTQMGQEVILRCVPISNHLYFYWYRQILGQKVEFLVSFYNNEISEKSEIFDDQFSVERPDGSNFTLKIRSTKLEDSAMYFCASSSGAQYFGPGTRLLVL.